This T cell receptor beta chain is from a study of CD8 T cells in Susac syndrome. An amount of RNA that ranged from roughly 0.5 to 1 ug was reverse transcribed with random hexamers. A single record per CDR3 protein comes from TCRdb applying MiXCR to the immunoSEQ multiplex PCR reads. The sample holds about 120,000 distinct CDR3 sequences; 80% to 95% are singletons and the top ten take 0.12%. The CDR3 runs to 16 residues. Trimming pared 2 bases from V and 0 bases from J, leaving 12 bases between. Germline CDR1 reads SGHRS; CDR2 reads YFSETQ. Sequenced input: CD8+ T cells from PBMCs. J is TRBJ2-1 and V is TRBV5-1, with TRBD2 as a possible D gene (5 bases). This clonotype originated in a human donor in good health. The CDR3 bases are TGCGCCAGCAGCTTCGGAAGCGGCCTCTCCTACAATGAGCAGTTCTTC. Its protein is CASSFGSGLSYNEQFF. Full variable domain (missing parts from reference TRBV5-1 and TRBJ2-1): KAGVTQTPRYLIKTRGQQVTLSCSPISGHRSVSWYQQTPGQGLQFLFEYFSETQRNKGNFPGRFSGRQFSNSRSEMNVSTLELGDSALYLCASSFGSGLSYNEQFFGPGTRLTVL.